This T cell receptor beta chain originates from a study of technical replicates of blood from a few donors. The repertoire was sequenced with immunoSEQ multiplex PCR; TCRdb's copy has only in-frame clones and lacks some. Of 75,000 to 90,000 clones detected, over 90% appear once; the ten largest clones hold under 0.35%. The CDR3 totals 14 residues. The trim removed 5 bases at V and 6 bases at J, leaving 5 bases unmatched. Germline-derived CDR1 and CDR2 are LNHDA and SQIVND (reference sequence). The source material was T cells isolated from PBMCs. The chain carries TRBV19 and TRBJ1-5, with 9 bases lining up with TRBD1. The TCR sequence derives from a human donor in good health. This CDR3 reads CASSPGQGSQPQHF. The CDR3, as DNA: TGTGCCAGTAGTCCCGGACAGGGGAGTCAGCCCCAGCATTTT. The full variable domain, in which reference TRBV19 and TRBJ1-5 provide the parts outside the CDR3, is DGGITQSPKYLFRKEGQNVTLSCEQNLNHDAMYWYRQDPGQGLRLIYYSQIVNDFQKGDIAEGYSVSREKKESFPLTVTSAQKNPTAFYLCASSPGQGSQPQHFGDGTRLSIL.